The rows below give T cell receptor beta chains drawn from one sample of a study of T cell responses to AZD1222 COVID-19 vaccine. The protocol was immunoSEQ multiplex PCR, while the TCRdb copy is restricted to in-frame clones and leaves out a portion. Counted here are 150,000 to 200,000 clones, 90% to 95% occurring once; the ten biggest clones make up over 1.5%. The specimen comprised peripheral blood, sampled 28 days after the second AZD1222 dose. These receptors were taken from an adult who received the AZD1222 COVID-19 vaccine. CDR3s include the opening cysteine and the closing phenylalanine or tryptophan. The D gene is left open where the match is weak. Not every row has a clone size; where given, it reads once, few, many or a size class.

d_gene | j_gene | abundance | v_gene | CDR3aa | CDR3nt
TRBD1 | TRBJ1-6 | . | TRBV7-9 | CASSPKQGVNSPLHF | TGTGCCAGCAGCCCAAAACAGGGGGTGAATTCACCCCTCCACTTT
. | TRBJ1-2 | once | TRBV4-1 | CASSQPGRRNYGYTF | TGCGCCAGCAGCCAGCCGGGACGGCGGAACTATGGCTACACCTTC
. | TRBJ1-1 | . | TRBV6-1 | CASSERAGTLTEAFF | TGTGCCAGCAGTGAACGGGCAGGGACGCTCACTGAAGCTTTCTTT
. | TRBJ1-3 | . | TRBV6-6 | CASSYGHLSGNTIYF | TGTGCCAGCAGTTACGGACACCTCTCTGGAAACACCATATATTTT
. | TRBJ1-1 | once | TRBV5-1 | CASSLAVMNTEAFF | TGCGCCAGCAGCTTGGCGGTAATGAACACTGAAGCTTTCTTT
TRBD1 | TRBJ2-7 | . | TRBV4-3 | CASSQHLDRGYEQYF | TGCGCCAGCAGCCAACACCTGGACAGGGGTTACGAGCAGTACTTC
TRBD1 | TRBJ1-6 | . | TRBV6-5 | CASNREQGNSPLHF | TGTGCCAGCAATCGTGAACAGGGGAATTCACCCCTCCACTTT
TRBD1 | TRBJ1-1 | . | TRBV7-3 | CASSVTGAAREAFF | TGTGCCAGCAGCGTTACAGGGGCGGCAAGGGAAGCTTTCTTT
. | TRBJ1-2 | . | TRBV6-6 | CASSYSGATNYGYTF | TGTGCCAGCAGTTACTCCGGGGCGACTAACTATGGCTACACCTTC
. | TRBJ2-1 | . | TRBV7-2 | CASSLLDTLGEQFF | TGTGCCAGCAGCTTACTAGACACCCTCGGTGAGCAGTTCTTC
. | TRBJ1-5 | . | TRBV18 | CASSPLGGDQPQHF | TGTGCCAGCTCACCACTAGGGGGTGACCAGCCCCAGCATTTT
. | TRBJ2-1 | . | TRBV6-1 | CASSDRESNEQFF | TGTGCCAGCAGTGACAGGGAGAGTAATGAGCAGTTCTTC
TRBD1 | TRBJ1-2 | . | TRBV9 | CASSATPGQGNYGYTF | TGTGCCAGCAGCGCTACCCCGGGACAGGGAAACTATGGCTACACCTTC
. | TRBJ1-6 | . | TRBV6-6 | CASSYLTDQAPLHF | TGTGCCAGCAGTTACCTTACTGACCAGGCGCCCCTCCACTTT
. | TRBJ1-2 | . | TRBV30 | CAWSVGGGYTF | TGTGCCTGGAGTGTGGGGGGTGGCTACACCTTC
. | TRBJ1-2 | . | TRBV27 | CASSLLDGGAFYGYTF | TGTGCCAGCAGTCTTTTGGATGGCGGGGCCTTCTATGGCTACACCTTC
. | TRBJ1-1 | . | TRBV2 | CASSPSSDWWTEAFF | TGTGCCAGCAGTCCATCTTCTGATTGGTGGACTGAAGCTTTCTTT
. | TRBJ1-1 | . | TRBV18 | CASSPARAEAFF | TGTGCCAGCTCACCGGCCAGGGCTGAAGCTTTCTTT
TRBD1 | TRBJ2-2 | . | TRBV29-1 | CSAQGAQDTGELFF | TGCAGCGCACAGGGGGCGCAGGACACCGGGGAGCTGTTTTTT
. | TRBJ1-4 | once | TRBV12-3/TRBV12-4 | CASSRTTNEKLFF | TGTGCCAGCAGCCGTACAACTAATGAAAAACTGTTTTTT
TRBD2 | TRBJ2-1 | . | TRBV24-1 | CATSDSPLNRLAGRPNEQFF | TGTGCCACCAGTGATTCGCCCCTTAACAGACTAGCGGGGAGGCCTAATGAGCAGTTCTTC
. | TRBJ2-7 | . | TRBV7-8 | CASSLGSRLEQYF | TGTGCCAGCAGCTTAGGCTCCCGTCTCGAGCAGTACTTC
TRBD2 | TRBJ2-1 | . | TRBV11-3 | CASSFSGGEQFF | TGTGCCAGCAGCTTCTCGGGGGGGGAGCAGTTCTTC
. | TRBJ2-7 | . | TRBV7-2 | CASSLRTMSYEQYF | TGTGCCAGCAGCCTTCGGACGATGTCCTACGAGCAGTACTTC
TRBD1 | TRBJ1-1 | . | TRBV5-1 | CASSLSGQGAGEAFF | TGCGCCAGCAGCTTATCGGGACAGGGGGCTGGTGAAGCTTTCTTT
. | TRBJ2-3 | . | TRBV5-8 | CASSPYTTDTQYF | TGTGCCAGCAGCCCCTACACAACAGATACGCAGTATTTT
. | TRBJ2-1 | . | TRBV29-1 | CSIRGNEQFF | TGCAGCATCAGGGGTAATGAGCAGTTCTTC
TRBD2 | TRBJ2-7 | . | TRBV5-4 | CASSPGGRAGSTAQYF | TGTGCCAGCAGCCCCGGCGGGAGGGCCGGTTCTACGGCGCAGTACTTC
. | TRBJ2-3 | once | TRBV6-5 | CASSYAGPKADTQYF | TGTGCCAGCAGTTACGCTGGCCCCAAGGCAGATACGCAGTATTTT
. | TRBJ2-7 | once | TRBV20-1 | CSAPGGREQYF | TGCAGTGCTCCAGGGGGGCGAGAGCAGTACTTC
. | TRBJ1-2 | . | TRBV16 | CASSQSAGGYTF | TGTGCCAGCAGCCAATCTGCAGGAGGCTACACCTTC
. | TRBJ2-5 | . | TRBV5-1 | CASSLGRTGVGAETQYF | TGCGCCAGCAGCTTAGGGAGGACGGGGGTCGGGGCAGAGACCCAGTACTTC
. | TRBJ2-3 | . | TRBV18 | CASSPTGDTQYF | TGTGCCAGCTCACCAACCGGTGATACGCAGTATTTT
TRBD2 | TRBJ2-1 | . | TRBV9 | CASSAAGLSYNEQFF | TGTGCCAGCAGCGCAGCGGGGTTATCCTACAATGAGCAGTTCTTC
TRBD1 | TRBJ1-2 | . | TRBV5-6 | CASSSDRGRWGYTF | TGTGCCAGCAGCTCCGACAGGGGACGATGGGGCTACACCTTC
TRBD1 | TRBJ2-1 | . | TRBV5-6 | CASSLFDRETYNEQFF | TGTGCCAGCAGCTTATTCGACAGGGAAACCTACAATGAGCAGTTCTTC
TRBD2 | TRBJ2-7 | . | TRBV6-5 | CASLGLGLGEQYF | TGTGCCAGCCTTGGACTAGGTTTGGGCGAGCAGTACTTC
. | TRBJ2-3 | . | TRBV4-2 | CASSQEPSRTPSTDTQYF | TGTGCCAGCAGCCAAGAACCTAGTCGCACTCCTAGCACAGATACGCAGTATTTT
. | TRBJ1-2 | . | TRBV5-1 | CASSLGGINYGYTF | TGCGCCAGCAGCTTAGGGGGAATTAACTATGGCTACACCTTC
. | TRBJ1-1 | . | TRBV12-3/TRBV12-4 | CASSLRVNTEAFF | TGTGCCAGCAGTTTGAGGGTGAACACTGAAGCTTTCTTT
. | TRBJ1-2 | . | TRBV10-3 | CAISTGNYGYTF | TGTGCCATCAGTACAGGGAACTATGGCTACACCTTC
. | TRBJ2-2 | . | TRBV5-1 | CASSSPGITGELFF | TGCGCCAGCAGCTCCCCGGGGATCACCGGGGAGCTGTTTTTT
. | TRBJ1-1 | . | TRBV6-5 | CASSYSRWRTEAFF | TGTGCCAGCAGTTACTCGAGATGGAGGACTGAAGCTTTCTTT
. | TRBJ2-1 | . | TRBV5-1 | CASSLGVSSYNEQFF | TGCGCCAGCAGCTTGGGGGTCTCAAGCTACAATGAGCAGTTCTTC
TRBD1 | TRBJ2-1 | . | TRBV5-4 | CASSLRTGINNEQFF | TGTGCCAGCAGCCTAAGGACAGGGATAAACAATGAGCAGTTCTTC
. | TRBJ2-1 | . | TRBV19 | CASSIEHRGGLHNEQFF | TGTGCCAGTAGTATAGAGCACAGGGGCGGACTACACAATGAGCAGTTCTTC
TRBD2 | TRBJ2-1 | . | TRBV5-4 | CASSSGGLAGYNEQFF | TGTGCCAGCAGCTCTGGAGGCCTAGCGGGCTACAATGAGCAGTTCTTC
TRBD1 | TRBJ1-1 | . | TRBV18 | CASSLQGGNTEAFF | TGTGCCAGCTCACTACAGGGGGGGAACACTGAAGCTTTCTTT
. | TRBJ2-7 | . | TRBV19 | CARSGGDSYEQYF | TGTGCCAGATCAGGGGGGGACTCCTACGAGCAGTACTTC
TRBD1 | TRBJ1-1 | . | TRBV4-1 | CASSPRDSPGGTEAFF | TGCGCCAGCAGCCCCCGGGACAGCCCCGGGGGGACTGAAGCTTTCTTT
. | TRBJ1-1 | . | TRBV25-1 | CASSRHTETEAFF | TGTGCCAGCAGTAGACATACGGAGACTGAAGCTTTCTTT
. | TRBJ1-2 | . | TRBV15 | CATSRDWGGGHGYTF | TGTGCCACCAGCAGAGATTGGGGAGGGGGTCATGGCTACACCTTC
. | TRBJ2-7 | . | TRBV7-8 | CASSVQGTRNEQYF | TGTGCCAGCAGCGTGCAGGGAACGAGGAACGAGCAGTACTTC
. | TRBJ2-1 | . | TRBV27 | CASSPPYNEQFF | TGTGCCAGCAGTCCCCCATACAATGAGCAGTTCTTC
. | TRBJ1-1 | . | TRBV5-1 | CASSLEPARAEAFF | TGCGCCAGCAGCTTGGAGCCAGCGAGAGCTGAAGCTTTCTTT
TRBD1 | TRBJ2-1 | . | TRBV27 | CASSWDRNLANEQFF | TGTGCCAGCAGTTGGGACAGAAATCTGGCCAATGAGCAGTTCTTC
. | TRBJ2-2 | . | TRBV7-9 | CASSWTDSPNTGELFF | TGTGCCAGCAGCTGGACCGATTCACCCAACACCGGGGAGCTGTTTTTT
TRBD1 | TRBJ1-1 | . | TRBV10-3 | CAISDMGQATRLNTEAFF | TGTGCCATCAGTGATATGGGACAGGCGACACGATTGAACACTGAAGCTTTCTTT
TRBD1 | TRBJ1-2 | . | TRBV29-1 | CSVEDRPGGYGYTF | TGCAGCGTTGAAGATCGACCAGGGGGCTATGGCTACACCTTC
. | TRBJ1-4 | . | TRBV18 | CASAWGLNEKLFF | TGTGCCAGCGCCTGGGGCCTGAATGAAAAACTGTTTTTT